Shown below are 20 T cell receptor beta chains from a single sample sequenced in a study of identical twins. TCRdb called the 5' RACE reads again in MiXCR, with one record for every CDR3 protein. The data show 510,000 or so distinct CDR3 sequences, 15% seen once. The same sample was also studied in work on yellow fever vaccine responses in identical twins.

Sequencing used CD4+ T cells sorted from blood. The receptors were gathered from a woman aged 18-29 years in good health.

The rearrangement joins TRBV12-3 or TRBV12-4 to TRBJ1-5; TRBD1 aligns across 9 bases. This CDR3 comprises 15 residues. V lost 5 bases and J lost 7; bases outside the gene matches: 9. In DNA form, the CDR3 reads TGTGCCAGCAGTCCGGGACAGGGAGGGCGCCAGCCCCAGCATTTT. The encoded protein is CASSPGQGGRQPQHF.

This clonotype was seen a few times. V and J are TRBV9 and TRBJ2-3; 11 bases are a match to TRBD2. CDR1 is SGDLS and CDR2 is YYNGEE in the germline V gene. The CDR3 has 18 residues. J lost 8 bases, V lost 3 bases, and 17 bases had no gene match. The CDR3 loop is CASSAKGLAAPDGSTQYF. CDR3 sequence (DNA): TGTGCCAGCAGCGCCAAGGGACTAGCGGCTCCGGACGGGTCTACGCAGTATTTT.

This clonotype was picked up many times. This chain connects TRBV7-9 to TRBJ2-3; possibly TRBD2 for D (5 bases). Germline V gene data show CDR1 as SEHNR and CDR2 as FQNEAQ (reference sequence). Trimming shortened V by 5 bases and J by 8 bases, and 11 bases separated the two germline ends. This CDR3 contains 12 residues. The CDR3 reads CASSPSGVTQYF. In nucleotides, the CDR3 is TGTGCCAGCAGCCCAAGCGGAGTTACGCAGTATTTT.

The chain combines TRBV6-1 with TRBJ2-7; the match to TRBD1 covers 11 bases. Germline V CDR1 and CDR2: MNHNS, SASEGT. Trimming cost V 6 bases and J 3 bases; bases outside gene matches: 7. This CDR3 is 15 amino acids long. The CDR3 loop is CASRTGTGGFYEQYV. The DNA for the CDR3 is TGTGCCAGCAGGACCGGGACAGGGGGATTCTACGAGCAGTACGTC.

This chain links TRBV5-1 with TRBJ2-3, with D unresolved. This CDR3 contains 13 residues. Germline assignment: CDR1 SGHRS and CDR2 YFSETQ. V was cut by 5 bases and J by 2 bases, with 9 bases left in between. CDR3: CASRGTHTDTQYF. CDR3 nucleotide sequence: TGCGCCAGCAGGGGAACTCACACAGATACGCAGTATTTT.

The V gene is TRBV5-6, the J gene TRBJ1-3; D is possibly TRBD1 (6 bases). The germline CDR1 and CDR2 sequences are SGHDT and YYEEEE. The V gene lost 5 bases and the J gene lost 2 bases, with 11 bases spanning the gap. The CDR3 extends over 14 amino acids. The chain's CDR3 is CASSRAGAGNTIYF. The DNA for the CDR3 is TGTGCCAGCAGTAGAGCAGGGGCTGGAAACACCATATATTTT.

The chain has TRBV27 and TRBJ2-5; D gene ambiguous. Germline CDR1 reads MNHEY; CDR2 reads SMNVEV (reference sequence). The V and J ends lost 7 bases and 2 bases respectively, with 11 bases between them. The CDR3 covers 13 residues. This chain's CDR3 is CASTNIGQETQYF. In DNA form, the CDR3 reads TGTGCCAGCACCAATATTGGTCAAGAGACCCAGTACTTC.

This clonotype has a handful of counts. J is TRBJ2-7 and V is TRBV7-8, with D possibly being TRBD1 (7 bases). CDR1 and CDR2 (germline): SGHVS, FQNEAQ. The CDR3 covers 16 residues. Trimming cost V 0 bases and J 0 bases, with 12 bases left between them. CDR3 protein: CASSLAAGQLSYEQYF. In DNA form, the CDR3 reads TGTGCCAGCAGCTTAGCGGCGGGACAGCTCTCCTACGAGCAGTACTTC.

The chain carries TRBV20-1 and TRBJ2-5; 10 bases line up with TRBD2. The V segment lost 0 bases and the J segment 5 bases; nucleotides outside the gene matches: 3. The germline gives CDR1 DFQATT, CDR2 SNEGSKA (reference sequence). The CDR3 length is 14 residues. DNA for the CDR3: TGCAGTGCTAGAGAAGCGGGAGGGTGGGAGACCCAGTACTTC. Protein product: CSAREAGGWETQYF.

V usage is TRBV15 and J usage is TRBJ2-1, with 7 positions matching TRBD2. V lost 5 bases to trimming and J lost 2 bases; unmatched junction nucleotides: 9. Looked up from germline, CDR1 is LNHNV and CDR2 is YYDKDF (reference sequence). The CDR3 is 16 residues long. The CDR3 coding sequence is TGTGCCACCAGCCGGCAGGGTAGCGGGCCCTACAATGAGCAGTTCTTC. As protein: CATSRQGSGPYNEQFF.

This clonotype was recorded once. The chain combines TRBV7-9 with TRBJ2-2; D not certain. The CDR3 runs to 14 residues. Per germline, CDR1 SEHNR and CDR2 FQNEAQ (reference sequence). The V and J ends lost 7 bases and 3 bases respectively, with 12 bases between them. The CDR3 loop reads CASTLGGYTGELFF. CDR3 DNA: TGTGCCAGCACGCTGGGCGGCTACACCGGGGAGCTGTTTTTT.

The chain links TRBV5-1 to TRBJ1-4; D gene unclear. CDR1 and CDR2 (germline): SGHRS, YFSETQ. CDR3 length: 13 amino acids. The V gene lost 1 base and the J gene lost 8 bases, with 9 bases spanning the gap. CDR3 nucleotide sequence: TGCGCCAGCAGCTTGAGTGAAGGGGAAAAACTGTTTTTT. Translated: CASSLSEGEKLFF. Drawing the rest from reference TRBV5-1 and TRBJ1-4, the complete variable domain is KAGVTQTPRYLIKTRGQQVTLSCSPISGHRSVSWYQQTPGQGLQFLFEYFSETQRNKGNFPGRFSGRQFSNSRSEMNVSTLELGDSALYLCASSLSEGEKLFFGSGTQLSVL.

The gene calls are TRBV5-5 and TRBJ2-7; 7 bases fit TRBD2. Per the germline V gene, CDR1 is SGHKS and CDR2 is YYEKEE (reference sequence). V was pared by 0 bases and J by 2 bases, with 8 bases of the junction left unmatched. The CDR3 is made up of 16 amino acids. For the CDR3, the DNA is TGTGCCAGCAGCTTGGCCGGGGGGTTCCAGACCTACGAGCAGTACTTC. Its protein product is CASSLAGGFQTYEQYF.

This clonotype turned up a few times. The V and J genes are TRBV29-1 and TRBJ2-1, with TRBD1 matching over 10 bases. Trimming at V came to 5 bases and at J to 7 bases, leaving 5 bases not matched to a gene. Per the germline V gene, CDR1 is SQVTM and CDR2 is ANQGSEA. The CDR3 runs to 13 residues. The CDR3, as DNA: TGCAGCGTTTCGTGGACAGGGGGAAATGAGCAGTTCTTC. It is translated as CSVSWTGGNEQFF.

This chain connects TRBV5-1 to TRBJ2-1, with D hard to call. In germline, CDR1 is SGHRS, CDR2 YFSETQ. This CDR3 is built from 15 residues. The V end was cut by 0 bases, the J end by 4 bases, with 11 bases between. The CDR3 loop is CASSLAALSYNEQFF. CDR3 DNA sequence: TGCGCCAGCAGCTTGGCGGCTCTCTCTTACAATGAGCAGTTCTTC.

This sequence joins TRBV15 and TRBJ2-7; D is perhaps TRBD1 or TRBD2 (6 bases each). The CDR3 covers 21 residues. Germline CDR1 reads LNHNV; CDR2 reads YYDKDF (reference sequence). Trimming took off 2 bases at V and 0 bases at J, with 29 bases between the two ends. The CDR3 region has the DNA TGTGCCACCAGCAGACCCACTCGCGGGCGCGGGAACAGGGTAAGCTCCTACGAGCAGTACTTC. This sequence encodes CATSRPTRGRGNRVSSYEQYF.

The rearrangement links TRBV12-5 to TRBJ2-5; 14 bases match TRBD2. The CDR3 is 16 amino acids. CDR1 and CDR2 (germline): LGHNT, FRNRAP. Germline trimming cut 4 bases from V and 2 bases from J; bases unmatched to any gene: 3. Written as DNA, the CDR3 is TGTGCTAGTGGTTCCGGACTAGCGGGAGGACAAGAGACCCAGTACTTC. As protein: CASGSGLAGGQETQYF.

The CDR3 spells CSASNRVLGDTQYF. CDR3 nucleotide sequence: TGCAGTGCCAGCAACAGAGTCCTGGGAGATACGCAGTATTTT. The chain employs TRBV20-1 and TRBJ2-3; no reliable D call. This CDR3 comprises 14 residues. Trimming cost V 6 bases and J 5 bases, with 18 bases left between them. Germline CDR1 DFQATT, CDR2 SNEGSKA (reference sequence).

CDR3 amino acids: CASSRDRAETYEQYF. The CDR3 DNA reads as TGTGCCAGCAGCCGGGACAGGGCCGAGACCTACGAGCAGTACTTC. The chain employs TRBV6-1 and TRBJ2-7; TRBD1 aligns across 9 bases. Germline V CDR1 and CDR2: MNHNS, SASEGT. The V segment lost 6 bases and the J segment 2 bases; nucleotides outside the gene matches: 8. This CDR3 has 15 residues.

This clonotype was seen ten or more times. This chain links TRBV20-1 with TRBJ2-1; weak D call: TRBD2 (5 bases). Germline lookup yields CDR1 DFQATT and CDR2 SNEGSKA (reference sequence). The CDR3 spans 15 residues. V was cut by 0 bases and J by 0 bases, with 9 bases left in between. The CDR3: CSARDLALSYNEQFF. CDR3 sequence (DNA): TGCAGTGCTAGAGATCTAGCCCTCTCCTACAATGAGCAGTTCTTC.